The clone carrying this T cell receptor (beta chain) came up a few times. The protocol was immunoSEQ multiplex PCR, while the TCRdb copy is restricted to in-frame clones and leaves out a portion. Of around 130,000 clones listed, around 89% are singletons. The CDR3 contains 15 residues. Germline CDR1 reads SGDLS; CDR2 reads YYNGEE. Trimming removed 6 bases at V and 2 bases at J, with 15 bases between. The data were obtained in a study of blood T cell repertoires in COVID-19. Overall study: The samples span acute and convalescent COVID-19 from the United States, Italy and Spain. PBMCs, B-cell-depleted T cells, or T cells were the source of the cDNA or gDNA that made up the material.

The V and J genes are TRBV9 and TRBJ1-3; tentatively, D is TRBD1 (5 bases). The sequenced material came from peripheral blood. The source is a man in his fifties or sixties with active or convalescent COVID-19. In DNA form, the CDR3 reads TGTGCCAGCACTCTGGGGGGAATACCTGGAAACACCATATATTTT. Its protein product is CASTLGGIPGNTIYF.